This is a list of T cell receptor beta chains from one sample in a study of blood T cell repertoires in COVID-19. Measured with immunoSEQ multiplex PCR; TCRdb has only the in-frame clones, and not every one. The sample holds 230,000 or so clones, 65% to 85% seen once. The specimen sequenced was peripheral blood. The origin of the receptors is a man aged 35 to 55 with active or convalescent COVID-19. The CDR3 runs from the conserved cysteine through the conserved F or W. The order of the fields is D gene, clone size, J gene, V gene, CDR3 DNA, CDR3 protein. A D gene is named only where the DNA matches it firmly. Some rows mark clone size as missing; the rest say once, few, many or name a class of expanded clone.

d_gene: -
abundance: -
j_gene: TRBJ2-7
v_gene: TRBV7-9
CDR3nt: TGTGCCAGCAGCCTCGGGATAGTCGAGCAGTACTTC
CDR3aa: CASSLGIVEQYF

d_gene: -
abundance: -
j_gene: TRBJ1-2
v_gene: TRBV19
CDR3nt: TGTGCCAGTAGTATAGTCAGACTTAACGCTAACTATGGCTACACCTTC
CDR3aa: CASSIVRLNANYGYTF

d_gene: TRBD1
abundance: -
j_gene: TRBJ2-1
v_gene: TRBV7-7
CDR3nt: TGTGCTAGCAGTTTACAGGGGGGAAATGAGCAGTTCTTC
CDR3aa: CASSLQGGNEQFF

d_gene: -
abundance: -
j_gene: TRBJ2-7
v_gene: TRBV7-9
CDR3nt: TGTGCCAGCAGCACCACAGGGGGGGGAGCCTACGAGCAGTACTTC
CDR3aa: CASSTTGGGAYEQYF

d_gene: TRBD1
abundance: -
j_gene: TRBJ2-5
v_gene: TRBV3-1/TRBV3-2
CDR3nt: TGTGCCAGCAGCCTCTGGGAGCAGGGGGAACAGCGGACCCAGTACTTC
CDR3aa: CASSLWEQGEQRTQYF

d_gene: TRBD1
abundance: -
j_gene: TRBJ1-4
v_gene: TRBV5-1
CDR3nt: TGCGCCAGCAGCTTGGGACAGGGATCTGATGAAAAACTGTTTTTT
CDR3aa: CASSLGQGSDEKLFF

d_gene: -
abundance: -
j_gene: TRBJ1-5
v_gene: TRBV15
CDR3nt: TGTGCCACCAGCAGAGTGTCCGGGGGAAATCAGCCCCAGCATTTT
CDR3aa: CATSRVSGGNQPQHF

d_gene: -
abundance: -
j_gene: TRBJ1-1
v_gene: TRBV3-1/TRBV3-2
CDR3nt: TGTGCCAGCAGCCAAGCCCGGACTGAAGCTTTCTTT
CDR3aa: CASSQARTEAFF

d_gene: TRBD1
abundance: few
j_gene: TRBJ2-2
v_gene: TRBV5-4
CDR3nt: TGTGCCAGCAGCGCGGGACAGGCGAACACCGGGGAGCTGTTTTTT
CDR3aa: CASSAGQANTGELFF

d_gene: -
abundance: few
j_gene: TRBJ1-2
v_gene: TRBV12-3/TRBV12-4
CDR3nt: TGTGCCAGCAGTCCATTGGGGGCCGGTGGCTACACCTTC
CDR3aa: CASSPLGAGGYTF

d_gene: -
abundance: -
j_gene: TRBJ2-1
v_gene: TRBV11-2
CDR3nt: TGTGCCAGCAGCTTAGTTGGTCGCGGGGCCCCCTCCTACAATGAGCAGTTCTTC
CDR3aa: CASSLVGRGAPSYNEQFF